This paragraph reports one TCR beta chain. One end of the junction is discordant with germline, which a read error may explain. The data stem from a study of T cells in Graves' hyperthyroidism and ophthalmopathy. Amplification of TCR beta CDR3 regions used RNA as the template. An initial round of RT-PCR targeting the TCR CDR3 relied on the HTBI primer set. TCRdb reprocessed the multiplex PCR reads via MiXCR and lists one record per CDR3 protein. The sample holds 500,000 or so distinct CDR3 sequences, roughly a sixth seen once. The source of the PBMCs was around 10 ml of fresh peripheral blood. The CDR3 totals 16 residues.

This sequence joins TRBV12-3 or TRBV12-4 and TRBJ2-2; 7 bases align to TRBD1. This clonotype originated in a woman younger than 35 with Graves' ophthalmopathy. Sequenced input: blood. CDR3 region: CASSHLRGLNTGKLFF. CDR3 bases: TGTGCCAGCAGTCATTTGAGGGGGCTGAACACCGGGAAGCTGTTTTTT.